This T cell receptor (beta chain) appears in the sequencing data of a study of T-cell memory formation after mild COVID-19. The CDR3 loop spans 15 amino acids. Trimming removed 1 base at V and 4 bases at J, with 13 bases between. Germline assignment: CDR1 SGHTA and CDR2 FQGNSA. This clonotype was seen repeatedly, ten times or more. Its target is not known. TCRdb reanalysed the 5' RACE reads using MiXCR and keeps one entry per CDR3 protein. The sample holds tens of thousands of distinct CDR3 sequences; 6% to 6.5% are singletons and the top ten take 0.8% to 1%. Whole-study findings and limits: Researchers could not confirm that second-wave clones peaking on day 37 targeted SARS-CoV-2. Clones that got smaller from day 15 to 85 had even CD4/CD8, while clones growing later tipped toward CD4+.

The receptor comes from an adult who had mild COVID-19 (a few samples of this study predate the infection). Cell type and time point are not known. V is TRBV7-2 and J is TRBJ1-2; no firm D call. The sequencing input was PBMCs or a T cell subset sorted from them (not recorded which). CDR3 bases: TGTGCCAGCAGCTTAGTAGGGCTGGGTGGCTATGGCTACACCTTC. Translation gives CASSLVGLGGYGYTF. Looking up the rest from reference TRBV7-2 and TRBJ1-2 gives the full variable domain: GAGVSQSPSNKVTEKGKDVELRCDPISGHTALYWYRQSLGQGLEFLIYFQGNSAPDKSGLPSDRFSAERTGGSVSTLTIQRTQQEDSAVYLCASSLVGLGGYGYTFGSGTRLTVV.